This T cell receptor beta chain was identified during a study of T cell clusters in autoimmune cytopenias. Broader study findings: Active autoimmune hepatitis patients had roughly 2.7-fold fewer exclusive TRB clusters than healthy donors.

TRB was amplified by touch-down multiplex PCR, primer pools A and B combined. TCRdb reprocessed the multiplex PCR reads and reports one entry per CDR3 protein, with no DNA. The sample totals approximately 14,000 distinct CDR3 sequences. Per the germline V gene, CDR1 is DFQATT and CDR2 is SNEGSKA (reference sequence). The length of the CDR3 is 15 residues. Each sample's input was 250 to 300 ng genomic DNA, some 40,000 genome equivalents. Of note for this clonotype: As yet, its antigen is unknown.

The V gene is TRBV20-1, the J gene TRBJ2-3; TCRdb's D gene call, TRBD2, goes unchecked for lack of DNA. This TCR was sampled from a human donor with an autoimmune cytopenia or autoimmune hepatitis (not recorded which). What was sequenced was peripheral blood. The CDR3 sequence is CSASGLAGAGDTQYF.